These 5 T cell receptor beta chains were all obtained from the same sample, sequenced in a study of CD8+ T cells in alopecia areata (dated by TCRdb to 2016 to 2019). In light of the paper, this sample's time point label describes: baseline before oral tofacitinib. The method was the immunoSEQ multiplex PCR assay. For TCR sequencing, RNA was extracted from every sample and reverse transcribed into cDNA to serve as template. The table was pulled from immuneACCESS by TCRdb, which kept in-frame rearrangements only. Such tables lose some clones; where checked, under half of the loss comes from unresolved V genes, and the rest has no known cause. Counted in this sample were fewer than 80,000 clones; approximately 61% of them appeared once. The top ten clonotypes cover roughly a sixth of the sample. The sequencing here drew on CD8+ T cells sorted from blood, taken at week 0. The receptors were sampled from a human donor with alopecia areata.

Only one count was recorded for this clone. CDR3 DNA sequence: TGTGCCAGCAGCTTGGTCGAGGGGAACACTGAAGCTTTCTTT. Its protein product is CASSLVEGNTEAFF. The rearrangement uses TRBV5-4 and TRBJ1-1; no definite D call. The CDR3 spans 14 residues. Trimming took off 0 bases at V and 1 base at J, with 7 bases between the two ends. Germline CDR1 SGHNT, CDR2 YYREEE (reference sequence).

This clone was recorded once. This rearrangement joins TRBV28 to TRBJ1-5; TRBD1 aligns across 7 bases. V lost 8 bases and J lost 7; bases outside the gene matches: 14. The CDR3 has 15 amino acids. CDR1 and CDR2 from the germline V gene are MDHEN and SYDVKM. Written as DNA, the CDR3 is TGTGCCAGCCACCCACAGGGGTTGGTAAGCCAGCCCCAGCATTTT. Amino acid sequence: CASHPQGLVSQPQHF.

The gene calls are TRBV30 and TRBJ1-5, with D perhaps matching TRBD1 (5 bases). V lost 4 bases to trimming and J lost 0 bases, with 10 bases between them. Germline CDR1 reads GTSNPN; CDR2 reads SVGIG (reference sequence). This CDR3 spans 14 amino acids. The CDR3 loop is CAWKDSDSNQPQHF. In nucleotides, the CDR3 is TGTGCCTGGAAAGACAGTGATAGCAATCAGCCCCAGCATTTT.

The chain employs TRBV15 and TRBJ2-7; perhaps D is TRBD1 or TRBD2 (5 bases each). The CDR3 loop spans 14 amino acids. Trimming stripped 9 bases from V and 2 bases from J, with 17 bases between. Germline V lookup: CDR1 LNHNV, CDR2 YYDKDF (reference sequence). The CDR3 bases are TGTGCCACGGGACCTCCCAGTAGGGCCTACGAGCAGTACTTC. It codes for CATGPPSRAYEQYF.

This clone appeared a few times. The CDR3 is CASSLEGIYEQYF. The CDR3 DNA reads as TGTGCCAGCAGCTTAGAAGGTATCTACGAGCAGTACTTC. This chain connects TRBV7-9 to TRBJ2-7; D is ambiguous. Trimming removed 1 base at V and 3 bases at J, with 7 bases between. CDR3 length: 13 residues. The germline V gene encodes CDR1 SEHNR and CDR2 FQNEAQ (reference sequence).